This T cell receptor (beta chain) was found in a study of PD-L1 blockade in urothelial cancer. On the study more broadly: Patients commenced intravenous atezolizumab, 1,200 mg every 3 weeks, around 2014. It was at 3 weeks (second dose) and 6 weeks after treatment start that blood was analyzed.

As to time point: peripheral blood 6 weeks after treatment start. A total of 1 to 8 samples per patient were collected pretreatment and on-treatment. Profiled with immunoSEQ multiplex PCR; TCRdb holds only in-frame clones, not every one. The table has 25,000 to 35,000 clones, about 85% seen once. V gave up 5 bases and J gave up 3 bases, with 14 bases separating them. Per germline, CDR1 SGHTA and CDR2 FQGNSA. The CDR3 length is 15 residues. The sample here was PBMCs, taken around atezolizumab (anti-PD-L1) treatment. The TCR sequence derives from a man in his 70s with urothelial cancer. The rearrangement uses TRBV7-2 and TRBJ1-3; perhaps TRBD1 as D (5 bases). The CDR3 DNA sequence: TGTGCCAGCAGCCCCGACCAGGGTGGTGGAAACACCATATATTTT. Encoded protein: CASSPDQGGGNTIYF.